Each of the 32 T cell receptor beta chains below was sequenced from the same sample in a study of T cell repertoires in ileal Crohn's disease. Produced via immunoSEQ multiplex PCR; TCRdb's table is partial and in-frame only. The table shows some 8,200 clones, with roughly 95% occurring only once. Sequencing was done on a sample of ileal tissue. Source of these receptors: an adult with Crohn's disease.

The chain links TRBV19 to TRBJ1-5, with D possibly TRBD1 on 6 matching bases. Germline CDR1 is LNHDA and CDR2 is SQIVND (reference sequence). The CDR3 covers 15 residues. Trimming took 4 bases from V and 5 from J, leaving 15 bases between them. The CDR3 here is CASSRAQGNDQPQHF. DNA of the CDR3: TGTGCCAGTAGTAGGGCCCAGGGGAATGATCAGCCCCAGCATTTT.

The chain couples TRBV30 to TRBJ1-2; 12 bases match TRBD1. Germline assignment: CDR1 GTSNPN and CDR2 SVGIG (reference sequence). CDR3 length: 13 amino acids. V dropped 8 bases and J dropped 7; count of bases not matched to a gene: 8. This CDR3 reads CARGRDRGLGYTF. In DNA, the CDR3 is TGTGCCAGAGGCCGGGACAGGGGGCTTGGCTACACCTTC.

V gene TRBV7-2 combines with J gene TRBJ2-3, with TRBD2 matching over 12 bases. V gave up 6 bases and J gave up 2 bases; unmatched junction bases: 3. The CDR3 has 15 amino acids. Germline loops: CDR1 SGHTA, CDR2 FQGNSA. This chain's CDR3 is CASRRTSGVTDTQYF. For the CDR3, the DNA is TGTGCCAGCAGGAGGACTAGCGGGGTCACAGATACGCAGTATTTT.

V gene TRBV7-6 combines with J gene TRBJ2-5; 7 nucleotides agree with TRBD1. The germline V gene has CDR1 SGHVS and CDR2 FNYEAQ. The CDR3 totals 15 residues. Trimming at V came to 2 bases and at J to 2 bases, leaving 5 bases not matched to a gene. The CDR3 loop reads CASSLSGTAQETQYF. The CDR3 DNA reads as TGTGCCAGCAGCTTATCCGGGACAGCACAAGAGACCCAGTACTTC. Full variable domain (outside the CDR3, taken from reference TRBV7-6 and TRBJ2-5): GAGVSQSPRYKVTKRGQDVALRCDPISGHVSLYWYRQALGQGPEFLTYFNYEAQQDKSGLPNDRFSAERPEGSISTLTIQRTEQRDSAMYRCASSLSGTAQETQYFGPGTRLLVL.

This chain uses TRBV28 with TRBJ1-1; possibly TRBD1 for D (6 bases). Germline values: CDR1 MDHEN, CDR2 SYDVKM. Trimming took 4 bases from V and 0 from J, leaving 12 bases between them. This CDR3 region has 15 residues. The CDR3 nucleotides are TGTGCCAGCAGTTACAGGGTGGGGATGAACACTGAAGCTTTCTTT. It codes for CASSYRVGMNTEAFF.

The chain is built from TRBV4-2 and TRBJ1-2, with TRBD1 identical over 9 bases. CDR3 length: 13 amino acids. Trimming at V came to 5 bases and at J to 6 bases, leaving 4 bases not matched to a gene. Germline-derived CDR1 and CDR2 are LGHNA and YNFKEQ. For the CDR3, the DNA is TGTGCCAGCAGCTACAGGGGGCCTGATGGCTACACCTTC. The encoded protein is CASSYRGPDGYTF.

This clone was observed once. This chain connects TRBV2 to TRBJ1-6; D is undetermined. Germline V gives CDR1 SNHLY, CDR2 FYNNEI. V lost 3 bases and J 5 bases, leaving 11 bases between the germline ends. This CDR3 spans 15 amino acids. The CDR3: CASSDQVRNNSPLHF. In nucleotides, the CDR3 is TGTGCCAGCAGTGACCAGGTCAGGAATAATTCACCCCTCCACTTT. Based on the CDR3 plus reference TRBV2 and TRBJ1-6, the full variable domain is EPEVTQTPSHQVTQMGQEVILRCVPISNHLYFYWYRQILGQKVEFLVSFYNNEISEKSEIFDDQFSVERPDGSNFTLKIRSTKLEDSAMYFCASSDQVRNNSPLHFGNGTRLTVT.

The chain is built from TRBV7-2 and TRBJ2-7, with TRBD1 matching over 9 bases. From germline, CDR1 is SGHTA and CDR2 FQGNSA. This CDR3 is 12 amino acids long. CDR3 bases: TGTGCCAGCAGCTCCCATAACAGGGGGCGTCTCGTC. The encoded protein is CASSSHNRGRLV.

The chain is built from TRBV2 and TRBJ1-5; 8 nucleotides line up with TRBD1. Trimming at V came to 7 bases and at J to 5 bases, leaving 10 bases not matched to a gene. The germline gives CDR1 SNHLY, CDR2 FYNNEI. This CDR3 contains 15 residues. CDR3 sequence reads: CASTDRTGRDQPQHF. CDR3 in DNA: TGTGCCAGCACCGATCGGACAGGGAGGGATCAGCCCCAGCATTTT.

This clone was seen just once. The chain links TRBV5-1 to TRBJ2-2; TRBD2 aligns across 11 bases. This CDR3 contains 17 residues. V trimming: 2 bases; J trimming: 4 bases; junction bases outside the gene matches: 7. Germline values: CDR1 SGHRS, CDR2 YFSETQ. The CDR3 reads CASSFGLAGIPTGELFF. The CDR3, as DNA: TGCGCCAGCAGCTTCGGACTAGCGGGTATACCCACCGGGGAGCTGTTTTTT.

The CDR3 loop reads CASSLVHHTTDTQYF. The CDR3 region has the DNA TGTGCCAGCAGCTTAGTACATCACACCACAGATACGCAGTATTTT. The rearrangement uses TRBV7-8 and TRBJ2-3; D unresolved. The V gene lost 1 base and the J gene lost 2 bases, with 10 bases spanning the gap. Per the germline V gene, CDR1 is SGHVS and CDR2 is FQNEAQ. CDR3 length: 15 residues.

The rearrangement uses TRBV7-2 and TRBJ2-3, with TRBD2 as a possible D gene (6 bases). The length of the CDR3 is 15 residues. V was pared by 1 base and J by 4 bases, with 12 bases between. The germline V gene encodes CDR1 SGHTA and CDR2 FQGNSA. CDR3 region: CASSLVGRGPDTQYF. CDR3 sequence (DNA): TGTGCCAGCAGCTTAGTTGGGCGGGGACCAGATACGCAGTATTTT.

The chain uses TRBV6-1 and TRBJ1-1; TRBD1 is a possible D gene (5 bases). V lost 6 bases to trimming and J lost 6 bases, with 20 bases between them. The CDR3 is 15 amino acids. Germline loops: CDR1 MNHNS, CDR2 SASEGT. The DNA for the CDR3 is TGTGCCAGCAGGCCTGAGGAGTACGGGGGTCCTGAAGCTTTCTTT. As protein: CASRPEEYGGPEAFF.

This rearrangement joins TRBV6-6 to TRBJ2-5; D might be TRBD1 (6 bases). V lost 8 bases to trimming and J lost 4 bases, with 14 bases between them. The germline V gene encodes CDR1 MNHNY and CDR2 SVGAGI (reference sequence). This CDR3 spans 13 amino acids. This CDR3 reads CASGYRAVETQYF. The CDR3 nucleotides read TGTGCCAGCGGATACAGGGCGGTAGAGACCCAGTACTTC.

This chain uses TRBV21-1 with TRBJ1-2; no DNA check was done on the table's D call, TRBD1. TRBV21-1 is shown as a pseudogene. This CDR3 region has 14 residues. The CDR3: CASSKPGQNRGYTF. The CDR3 region has the DNA TGTGCCAGCAGCAAACCGGGACAGAATCGCGGCTACACCTTC.

The CDR3 reads CASSLRAGGSEETQYF. CDR3 nucleotides: TGTGCCAGCAGCTTAAGGGCAGGGGGATCGGAAGAGACCCAGTACTTC. The chain combines TRBV7-8 with TRBJ2-5; TRBD1 agrees at 7 bases. This CDR3 is built from 16 residues. CDR1 is SGHVS, CDR2 FQNEAQ, per germline. Trimming removed 2 bases from V and 3 bases from J; junction bases left unmatched: 9.

This clone was seen once. The chain uses TRBV28 and TRBJ1-2; possibly TRBD1 for D (5 bases). CDR1 and CDR2 (germline): MDHEN, SYDVKM. V was shortened by 5 bases and J by 3 bases, with 13 bases between the two germline ends. The CDR3 runs 14 residues. The CDR3 DNA reads as TGTGCCAGCAGTACCCCCGACAGCTACTATGGCTACACCTTC. This sequence encodes CASSTPDSYYGYTF.

This chain links TRBV30 with TRBJ1-4; D gene uncertain. V was cut by 0 bases and J by 5 bases, with 10 bases left in between. Germline CDR1 GTSNPN, CDR2 SVGIG (reference sequence). The CDR3 consists of 14 residues. The DNA for the CDR3 is TGTGCCTGGAGTGTCCGAGGAGGGAATGAAAAACTGTTTTTT. This encodes CAWSVRGGNEKLFF.

The gene calls are TRBV28 and TRBJ1-2, with D perhaps TRBD1 (5 bases). The CDR3 has 13 residues. In germline, CDR1 is MDHEN, CDR2 SYDVKM. The V end was cut by 9 bases, the J end by 1 base, with 12 bases between. CDR3 in amino acids: CARETTDNYGYTF. For the CDR3, the DNA is TGTGCCAGAGAGACGACAGATAACTATGGCTACACCTTC.

The chain couples TRBV7-2 to TRBJ1-1, with TRBD1 as a possible D gene (6 bases). CDR3 length: 13 amino acids. The germline gives CDR1 SGHTA, CDR2 FQGNSA. Trimming took 6 bases from V and 2 from J, leaving 10 bases between them. The CDR3: CASRNRVNTEAFF. The CDR3 DNA is TGTGCCAGCAGAAACAGGGTAAACACTGAAGCTTTCTTT.

This chain connects TRBV5-4 to TRBJ1-5; perhaps TRBD1 as D (6 bases). The V end lost 0 bases, the J end lost 9 bases, and 10 bases lay between the germline ends. The germline CDR1 and CDR2 sequences are SGHNT and YYREEE (reference sequence). This CDR3 region has 13 residues. CDR3 region: CASSLEGGGPQHF. DNA for the CDR3: TGTGCCAGCAGCTTGGAAGGGGGGGGGCCCCAGCATTTT. The variable domain in full, completed from reference TRBV5-4 and TRBJ1-5, reads ETGVTQSPTHLIKTRGQQVTLRCSSQSGHNTVSWYQQALGQGPQFIFQYYREEENGRGNFPPRFSGLQFPNYSSELNVNALELDDSALYLCASSLEGGGPQHFGDGTRLSIL.

This clone was found once. This sequence joins TRBV5-5 and TRBJ1-4, with 9 bases identical to TRBD1. The CDR3 spans 14 residues. With V trimmed by 3 bases and J by 8 bases, 5 bases remained unmatched. Per the germline V gene, CDR1 is SGHKS and CDR2 is YYEKEE (reference sequence). CDR3 bases: TGTGCCAGCAGCTCGGGACAGGGAGGGGAAAAACTGTTTTTT. It encodes CASSSGQGGEKLFF. The whole variable domain, remainder taken from reference TRBV5-5 and TRBJ1-4, is DAGVTQSPTHLIKTRGQQVTLRCSPISGHKSVSWYQQVLGQGPQFIFQYYEKEERGRGNFPDRFSARQFPNYSSELNVNALLLGDSALYLCASSSGQGGEKLFFGSGTQLSVL.

The rearrangement links TRBV28 to TRBJ1-5; TRBD1 agrees at 8 bases. The CDR3 runs 14 residues. Germline V gene data show CDR1 as MDHEN and CDR2 as SYDVKM. Unmatched junction bases numbered 6, after V lost 6 bases and J lost 5 bases. The chain's CDR3 is CASSSNRGDQPQHF. The CDR3 region has the DNA TGTGCCAGCAGCTCTAACAGGGGGGATCAGCCCCAGCATTTT. The entire variable domain, with the rest obtained from reference TRBV28 and TRBJ1-5, is as follows: DVKVTQSSRYLVKRTGEKVFLECVQDMDHENMFWYRQDPGLGLRLIYFSYDVKMKEKGDIPEGYSVSREKKERFSLILESASTNQTSMYLCASSSNRGDQPQHFGDGTRLSIL.

The chain joins TRBV27 to TRBJ1-6; no reliable D call. Per the germline V gene, CDR1 is MNHEY and CDR2 is SMNVEV (reference sequence). The V end lost 11 bases, the J end lost 6 bases, and 20 bases lay between the germline ends. This CDR3 region has 15 residues. This chain's CDR3 is CADAHLGCGNSPLHF. The CDR3 region has the DNA TGTGCCGATGCTCATTTGGGTTGCGGTAATTCACCCCTCCACTTT.

The rearrangement uses TRBV6-5 and TRBJ1-6; 8 bases are a match to TRBD1. The CDR3 extends over 15 amino acids. Germline trimming cut 2 bases from V and 8 bases from J; bases unmatched to any gene: 5. Germline V lookup: CDR1 MNHEY, CDR2 SVGAGI. The CDR3, as DNA: TGTGCCAGCAGTTACGCTACAGGGGGAGATTCACCCCTCCACTTT. This encodes CASSYATGGDSPLHF.

The chain is built from TRBV18 and TRBJ2-1, with TRBD2 as a possible D gene (6 bases). Trimming removed 3 bases from V and 9 bases from J, with 6 bases in between. The CDR3 is 11 residues long. Looked up from germline, CDR1 is KGHSH and CDR2 is LQKENI. The CDR3 nucleotides are TGTGCCAGCTCACCGGGGGGTGAGCAGTTCTTC. Its protein product is CASSPGGEQFF.

This clone has only a few counts. This rearrangement joins TRBV2 to TRBJ1-4; D is perhaps TRBD1 (6 bases). Trimming took off 7 bases at V and 8 bases at J, with 14 bases between the two ends. This CDR3 has 13 residues. The V gene's germline CDR1 is SNHLY and CDR2 FYNNEI. The CDR3 DNA follows: TGTGCCAGCAAGGGTAACGGACAGGAAAAACTGTTTTTT. Translated, it gives CASKGNGQEKLFF.

V usage is TRBV6-5 and J usage is TRBJ2-1; 9 bases are a match to TRBD2. The CDR3 totals 16 residues. Germline loops: CDR1 MNHEY, CDR2 SVGAGI. The trim removed 0 bases at V and 4 bases at J, leaving 4 bases unmatched. CDR3 in amino acids: CASSYSSGGPYNEQFF. Written as DNA, the CDR3 is TGTGCCAGCAGTTACTCAAGCGGGGGGCCTTACAATGAGCAGTTCTTC.

The chain recombines TRBV30 with TRBJ2-1; TRBD1 matches 8 bases. The V gene's germline CDR1 is GTSNPN and CDR2 SVGIG (reference sequence). The CDR3 length is 15 residues. The ends lost 5 bases at V and 0 bases at J; junction bases unmatched: 6. The CDR3 is CAWGQGIGSYNEQFF. The DNA for the CDR3 is TGTGCCTGGGGACAGGGTATCGGCTCCTACAATGAGCAGTTCTTC.

This rearrangement joins TRBV27 to TRBJ2-2, with a weak D call TRBD1 (5 bases). Germline V CDR1 and CDR2: MNHEY, SMNVEV (reference sequence). V gave up 7 bases and J gave up 4 bases, with 16 bases separating them. The CDR3 is 15 residues long. CDR3 protein: CASKSQGSLTGELFF. The CDR3 bases are TGTGCCAGCAAATCCCAGGGCAGCCTCACCGGGGAGCTGTTTTTT.

V and J are TRBV19 and TRBJ2-7; D is possibly TRBD2 (7 bases). The ends were cut back, 6 bases at V and 2 bases at J, with 8 bases in the middle. This CDR3 spans 12 amino acids. Germline lookup yields CDR1 LNHDA and CDR2 SQIVND (reference sequence). The DNA of the CDR3 is TGTGCCAGTAGCGGGGGGCCCTACGAGCAGTACTTC. Translating it yields CASSGGPYEQYF.

In DNA, the CDR3 is TGCGCCAGCAGCTTGGTTGGGAGTAGTCAAGAGACCCAGTACTTC. It codes for CASSLVGSSQETQYF. This chain connects TRBV5-1 to TRBJ2-5; TRBD2 might be the D (5 bases). Trimming removed 0 bases from V and 2 bases from J, with 11 bases in between. Per the germline V gene, CDR1 is SGHRS and CDR2 is YFSETQ. The length of the CDR3 is 15 residues.